The next 30 T cell receptor beta chains were all read from a single sample in a study of blood T cell repertoires in COVID-19 (dated by TCRdb to the early 2020s). To prepare the library, the immunoSEQ multiplex PCR assay was applied. TCRdb mirrors the immuneACCESS table, restricted to in-frame sequences. Some clones are absent from its copies; in checked studies, under half trace to an unresolved V gene, and the reason for the others is unknown. In all, the sample holds 170,000 or so clones, and roughly 87% of those were seen once. Roughly 7.3% of the sample comes from the top ten. The source material was PBMCs or T cells enriched from blood (not recorded which). The receptors shown here come from a woman aged 45-65 years who had recovered from COVID-19.

The J gene is TRBJ1-1, the V gene TRBV29-1, with D maybe TRBD1 (6 bases). This CDR3 has 13 residues. Trimming pared 3 bases from V and 3 bases from J, leaving 11 bases between. The V gene's germline CDR1 is SQVTM and CDR2 ANQGSEA. The CDR3 DNA is TGCAGCGTTGATCAGGGGTCGCACACTGAAGCTTTCTTT. It codes for CSVDQGSHTEAFF. The whole variable domain, filled in from reference TRBV29-1 and TRBJ1-1, reads SAVISQKPSRDICQRGTSLTIQCQVDSQVTMMFWYRQQPGQSLTLIATANQGSEATYESGFVIDKFPISRPNLTFSTLTVSNMSPEDSSIYLCSVDQGSHTEAFFGQGTRLTVV.

The rearrangement uses TRBV7-2 and TRBJ1-2, with 9 bases aligning to TRBD1. Trimming took 1 base from V and 6 from J; bases not matched to a gene: 0. This CDR3 is 13 amino acids long. CDR1 is SGHTA, CDR2 FQGNSA, per germline. The CDR3 bases are TGTGCCAGCAGCTTAGGGACAGGGGATGGCTACACCTTC. Translated, it gives CASSLGTGDGYTF. Full variable domain (remainder filled in from reference TRBV7-2 and TRBJ1-2): GAGVSQSPSNKVTEKGKDVELRCDPISGHTALYWYRQSLGQGLEFLIYFQGNSAPDKSGLPSDRFSAERTGGSVSTLTIQRTQQEDSAVYLCASSLGTGDGYTFGSGTRLTVV.

The chain's CDR3 is CASSFAGTVYEQYF. CDR3 nucleotide sequence: TGTGCCAGCAGTTTTGCCGGGACAGTCTACGAGCAGTACTTC. The chain couples TRBV28 to TRBJ2-7, with 7 bases aligning to TRBD1. CDR1 and CDR2 from the germline V gene are MDHEN and SYDVKM. The CDR3 has 14 residues. With V trimmed by 3 bases and J by 3 bases, 5 bases remained unmatched.

The V gene is TRBV9, the J gene TRBJ2-2; 10 bases align to TRBD1. From germline, CDR1 is SGDLS and CDR2 YYNGEE. Losses at the gene ends were 4 bases for V and 2 bases for J; bases not matched to a gene: 8. The CDR3 totals 17 residues. CDR3 sequence: CASSLLTGGVNTGELFF. The CDR3 bases are TGTGCCAGCAGCCTATTGACAGGGGGCGTAAACACCGGGGAGCTGTTTTTT.

This chain links TRBV30 with TRBJ1-5; D uncertain. The CDR3 runs to 12 residues. Trimming cost V 0 bases and J 11 bases, with 11 bases left between them. Germline CDR1 GTSNPN, CDR2 SVGIG (reference sequence). The CDR3 is CAWSVEGRTQHF. CDR3 bases: TGTGCCTGGAGTGTAGAGGGTAGGACCCAGCATTTT.

The rearrangement uses TRBV7-2 and TRBJ1-1; D remains ambiguous. Per the germline V gene, CDR1 is SGHTA and CDR2 is FQGNSA. The V and J ends lost 1 base and 6 bases respectively, with 9 bases between them. This CDR3 contains 13 residues. The CDR3 is CASSLVKEAEAFF. CDR3 sequence (DNA): TGTGCCAGCAGCTTAGTTAAGGAGGCTGAAGCTTTCTTT. The whole variable domain, filled in from reference TRBV7-2 and TRBJ1-1, reads GAGVSQSPSNKVTEKGKDVELRCDPISGHTALYWYRQSLGQGLEFLIYFQGNSAPDKSGLPSDRFSAERTGGSVSTLTIQRTQQEDSAVYLCASSLVKEAEAFFGQGTRLTVV.

This chain uses TRBV7-3 with TRBJ1-2, with D possibly TRBD1 on 5 matching bases. Germline-derived CDR1 and CDR2 are SGHTA and FQGTGA. V lost 5 bases, J lost 8 bases, and 15 bases lay in between. This CDR3 is built from 13 residues. The CDR3 reads CASSPREGTGYTF. Written as DNA, the CDR3 is TGTGCCAGCAGCCCGAGGGAGGGGACGGGCTACACCTTC.

The chain joins TRBV7-9 to TRBJ1-3; the D is unclear. Trimming took 4 bases from V and 0 from J, leaving 4 bases between them. Germline V gene data show CDR1 as SEHNR and CDR2 as FQNEAQ (reference sequence). This CDR3 comprises 13 residues. CDR3 coding DNA: TGTGCCAGCAGCTCAGGCTCTGGAAACACCATATATTTT. It translates to CASSSGSGNTIYF.

V gene TRBV4-3 combines with J gene TRBJ2-2; 7 bases align to TRBD1. There are 16 residues in the CDR3. J lost 3 bases, V lost 5 bases, and 9 bases had no gene match. Germline V CDR1 and CDR2: LGHNA, YSLEER. CDR3 sequence: CASSSGLGGHTGELFF. The CDR3 DNA follows: TGCGCCAGCAGCTCAGGTCTAGGGGGCCACACCGGGGAGCTGTTTTTT.

The chain recombines TRBV29-1 with TRBJ1-1; D is uncertain. With 7 bases removed from V and 5 bases from J, the gap between germline ends came to 17 bases. Germline V gene data show CDR1 as SQVTM and CDR2 as ANQGSEA. There are 13 residues in the CDR3. The CDR3 sequence: CSAYPGSGTEAFF. CDR3 DNA: TGCAGCGCTTACCCGGGGAGCGGGACTGAAGCTTTCTTT.

V usage is TRBV2 and J usage is TRBJ2-1; 9 nucleotides line up with TRBD2. This CDR3 spans 12 amino acids. The J segment lost 6 bases and the V segment lost 7 bases, leaving 1 base of the junction unmatched. In germline, CDR1 is SNHLY, CDR2 FYNNEI. The CDR3 sequence: CASTLAGNEQFF. CDR3 in DNA: TGTGCCAGCACACTAGCGGGCAATGAGCAGTTCTTC.

The genes are TRBV12-3 or TRBV12-4 and TRBJ1-5, with D perhaps matching TRBD1 (6 bases). V gave up 4 bases and J gave up 9 bases, with 13 bases separating them. The CDR3 spans 13 residues. The CDR3: CASSSQGKMPQHF. The CDR3 DNA sequence: TGTGCCAGCAGTTCCCAGGGGAAGATGCCCCAGCATTTT.

The CDR3 sequence: CASSSGRGMNEQYF. CDR3 sequence (DNA): TGTGCCAGTAGTAGCGGGAGAGGTATGAACGAGCAGTACTTC. The rearrangement links TRBV19 to TRBJ2-7, with 7 bases lining up with TRBD2. J lost 5 bases, V lost 4 bases, and 8 bases had no gene match. This CDR3 has 14 amino acids. The germline V gene encodes CDR1 LNHDA and CDR2 SQIVND (reference sequence).

The J gene is TRBJ1-4, the V gene TRBV6-1; D ambiguous. The V gene lost 0 bases and the J gene lost 3 bases, with 8 bases spanning the gap. Germline CDR1 MNHNS, CDR2 SASEGT. The CDR3 spans 15 residues. CDR3 amino acids: CASSEAGVANEKLFF. The DNA of the CDR3 is TGTGCCAGCAGTGAAGCGGGAGTAGCTAATGAAAAACTGTTTTTT.

This clone showed up just a few times. This chain uses TRBV6-1 with TRBJ1-2; 8 nucleotides align to TRBD1. The CDR3 spans 14 residues. Germline trimming cut 0 bases from V and 5 bases from J; bases unmatched to any gene: 2. The germline V gene encodes CDR1 MNHNS and CDR2 SASEGT. CDR3 amino acids: CASSEARGPYGYTF. CDR3 DNA sequence: TGTGCCAGCAGTGAAGCCAGGGGGCCGTATGGCTACACCTTC.

This sequence joins TRBV7-9 and TRBJ2-2, with TRBD2 identical over 10 bases. Germline CDR1 and CDR2: SEHNR and FQNEAQ (reference sequence). Unmatched junction bases numbered 23, after V lost 10 bases and J lost 6 bases. This CDR3 region has 19 residues. The CDR3 sequence: CAIPDNTPPKAGGSGELFF. CDR3 coding DNA: TGTGCCATTCCCGATAACACCCCTCCGAAAGCGGGAGGGTCCGGGGAGCTGTTTTTT.

V is TRBV9 and J is TRBJ1-6; 7 bases are shared with TRBD1. This CDR3 is built from 15 residues. The germline gives CDR1 SGDLS, CDR2 YYNGEE. The V and J ends lost 4 bases and 7 bases, in that order; junction bases with no gene match: 8. The CDR3 region is CASSNQGQENSPLHF. CDR3 DNA sequence: TGTGCCAGCAGCAATCAAGGACAGGAGAATTCACCCCTCCACTTT. Using reference TRBV9 and TRBJ1-6 for the parts outside the CDR3, the full variable domain is DSGVTQTPKHLITATGQRVTLRCSPRSGDLSVYWYQQSLDQGLQFLIQYYNGEERAKGNILERFSAQQFPDLHSELNLSSLELGDSALYFCASSNQGQENSPLHFGNGTRLTVT.

This clone has just a few counts. The CDR3 bases are TGTGCCAGCAGTGAAGGGCGTGGCGGGAGCTCCTACAATGAGCAGTTCTTC. Translating it yields CASSEGRGGSSYNEQFF. This chain joins TRBV6-1 and TRBJ2-1; 7 bases map to TRBD2. CDR3 length: 17 amino acids. V was clipped by 1 base and J by 0 bases; unmatched bases: 6. Looked up from germline, CDR1 is MNHNS and CDR2 is SASEGT.

This chain connects TRBV19 to TRBJ1-5; no reliable D call. The length of the CDR3 is 17 residues. Germline CDR1 is LNHDA and CDR2 is SQIVND (reference sequence). V was clipped by 5 bases and J by 0 bases, with 17 bases between them. For the CDR3, the DNA is TGTGCCAGTAGTCAAGAGGGTGGCGGATATAGCAATCAGCCCCAGCATTTT. Residues: CASSQEGGGYSNQPQHF.

The count of this clone is one. V usage is TRBV7-2 and J usage is TRBJ2-3, with TRBD2 matching 15 bases. The CDR3 totals 18 residues. Germline V gives CDR1 SGHTA, CDR2 FQGNSA. V lost 5 bases and J lost 0; bases outside the gene matches: 6. The CDR3 DNA reads TGTGCCAGCAGCCTCGGACTAGCGGGAGGGCCAAGCACAGATACGCAGTATTTT. Amino acids: CASSLGLAGGPSTDTQYF.

J is TRBJ2-7 and V is TRBV7-9; a weak D match, TRBD1 (6 bases). V gave up 1 base and J gave up 1 base, with 8 bases separating them. This CDR3 region has 14 residues. The germline V gene has CDR1 SEHNR and CDR2 FQNEAQ (reference sequence). The CDR3 reads CASSLEDSSYEQYF. The DNA for the CDR3 is TGTGCCAGCAGCTTAGAGGACAGTTCCTACGAGCAGTACTTC.

This clone came up once. The sample holds other DNA sequences that translate to the same CDR3. V is TRBV6-5 and J is TRBJ2-3; 8 nucleotides align to TRBD1. The V gene's germline CDR1 is MNHEY and CDR2 SVGAGI. V shed 6 bases and J 4 bases; nucleotides not matched to a gene: 3. The CDR3 consists of 13 residues. CDR3 coding DNA: TGTGCCAGCAGGCGACAGGGGCCAGATACGCAGTATTTT. Residues: CASRRQGPDTQYF.

This rearrangement joins TRBV5-1 to TRBJ2-7, with 7 bases lining up with TRBD2. The junction had 6 bases not matched to a gene; V was cut back by 2 bases and J by 4 bases. In germline, CDR1 is SGHRS, CDR2 YFSETQ. The CDR3 consists of 14 residues. The CDR3 DNA reads TGCGCCAGCAGCTTTGGACTAGTTGGGTACGAGCAGTACTTC. Translating it yields CASSFGLVGYEQYF.

The chain uses TRBV5-1 and TRBJ2-7; 9 positions match TRBD1. The V gene's germline CDR1 is SGHRS and CDR2 YFSETQ. The CDR3 runs to 13 residues. The V and J ends lost 2 bases and 5 bases, in that order; junction bases with no gene match: 2. Here the CDR3 DNA reads TGCGCCAGCAGCTTACAGGGGGCCAACGAGCAGTACTTC. This gives the protein CASSLQGANEQYF. Full variable domain (rest looked up from reference TRBV5-1 and TRBJ2-7): KAGVTQTPRYLIKTRGQQVTLSCSPISGHRSVSWYQQTPGQGLQFLFEYFSETQRNKGNFPGRFSGRQFSNSRSEMNVSTLELGDSALYLCASSLQGANEQYFGPGTRLTVT.

The chain has TRBV11-2 and TRBJ2-1; 9 nucleotides agree with TRBD2. The CDR3 loop spans 15 amino acids. CDR1 SGHAT and CDR2 FQNNGV come from the germline V gene. V dropped 1 base and J dropped 8; count of bases not matched to a gene: 6. CDR3 in amino acids: CASSLVSGRFDEQFF. The CDR3 bases are TGTGCCAGCAGCTTAGTTAGCGGGAGATTCGATGAGCAGTTCTTC.

This chain uses TRBV18 with TRBJ2-7, with a possible D match to TRBD2 (6 bases). V was cut by 3 bases and J by 7 bases, with 16 bases left in between. Germline CDR1 reads KGHSH; CDR2 reads LQKENI. The CDR3 runs 14 residues. CDR3 DNA: TGTGCCAGCTCACCGGTGCTAGCGCCGGGGGAGCAGTACTTC. It specifies CASSPVLAPGEQYF.

This chain joins TRBV9 and TRBJ1-3; 7 nucleotides match TRBD1. Losses at the gene ends were 2 bases for V and 11 bases for J; bases not matched to a gene: 10. Germline V gene lookup returns CDR1 SGDLS and CDR2 YYNGEE. CDR3 length: 14 residues. The CDR3 region has the DNA TGTGCCAGCAGCGTTCGGGACAGTCCCCAACCCATATATTTT. The encoded protein is CASSVRDSPQPIYF. Combining the CDR3 with reference TRBV9 and TRBJ1-3 gives the whole variable domain DSGVTQTPKHLITATGQRVTLRCSPRSGDLSVYWYQQSLDQGLQFLIQYYNGEERAKGNILERFSAQQFPDLHSELNLSSLELGDSALYFCASSVRDSPQPIYFGEGSWLTVV.

The rearrangement links TRBV9 to TRBJ2-7; a possible D gene is TRBD1 (6 bases). The CDR3 has 16 residues. The germline V gene has CDR1 SGDLS and CDR2 YYNGEE. V was pared by 3 bases and J by 6 bases, with 22 bases between. The CDR3 here is CASSGRDTAVVGEQYF. For the CDR3, the DNA is TGTGCCAGCAGCGGCCGGGACACGGCGGTGGTGGGCGAGCAGTACTTC.

This sequence joins TRBV3-1 (or the pseudogene TRBV3-2) and TRBJ2-1, with 7 bases aligning to TRBD2. The junction had 9 bases not matched to a gene; V was cut back by 1 base and J by 3 bases. The CDR3 contains 17 residues. CDR1 and CDR2 from the germline V gene are LGHDT and YNNKEL (reference sequence). This CDR3 is CASSQVPGGRGYNEQFF. The CDR3, as DNA: TGTGCCAGCAGCCAAGTCCCAGGCGGGAGAGGCTACAATGAGCAGTTCTTC.

This chain joins TRBV6-5 and TRBJ2-5, with 9 positions matching TRBD1. The CDR3 spans 12 residues. Trimming took 11 bases from V and 9 from J; bases not matched to a gene: 10. CDR1 MNHEY and CDR2 SVGAGI come from the germline V gene. CDR3 nucleotides: TGTGCCTCTCAGGGACAGGGAAGGGCCCAGTACTTC. The encoded protein is CASQGQGRAQYF.